Below, 9 T cell receptor beta chains from the same sample are listed, as sequenced in a study of CD8 T cells in Susac syndrome. Reverse transcription of about 0.5 to 1 ug RNA was carried out with random hexamers. Using its own MiXCR run on the immunoSEQ multiplex PCR reads, TCRdb lists one record per CDR3 protein. The profile covers some 110,000 distinct CDR3 sequences, with over 95% appearing a single time and about 0.13% taken by the ten largest. Sequenced sample: CD4+ T cells from PBMCs. Receptors originate from a human donor with Susac syndrome.

The CDR3 coding sequence is TGTGCCAGCAGCGATTCGGGGGTACAGGGGCGAGAAACTTTCTTT. This codes for CASSDSGVQGRETFF. The chain links TRBV9 to TRBJ1-1, with 7 positions matching TRBD1. The CDR3 is 15 amino acids. Trimming at V came to 3 bases and at J to 12 bases, leaving 17 bases not matched to a gene. Germline V CDR1 and CDR2: SGDLS, YYNGEE.

The CDR3 nucleotides read TGCGCCAGCAGCCAAGACGCAGGGTGGACCAATCAGCCCCAGCATTTT. Amino acid sequence: CASSQDAGWTNQPQHF. J is TRBJ1-5 and V is TRBV4-3, with a tentative D call TRBD1 (5 bases). The V gene lost 0 bases and the J gene lost 3 bases, with 12 bases spanning the gap. CDR3 size: 16 residues. Per the germline V gene, CDR1 is LGHNA and CDR2 is YSLEER.

The CDR3: CASSPTGLNTEAFF. In nucleotides, the CDR3 is TGTGCCAGCAGCCCGACAGGGTTGAACACTGAAGCTTTCTTT. The chain couples TRBV12-3 or TRBV12-4 to TRBJ1-1; 7 bases agree with TRBD1. The CDR3 has 14 amino acids. J lost 0 bases, V lost 6 bases, and 4 bases had no gene match.

The chain carries TRBV10-3 and TRBJ2-5; no definite D call. Looked up from germline, CDR1 is ENHRY and CDR2 is SYGVKD. The CDR3 runs to 12 residues. V lost 3 bases and J 5 bases, leaving 7 bases between the germline ends. CDR3 region: CAISDSRETQYF. For the CDR3, the DNA is TGTGCCATCAGTGACAGTCGGGAGACCCAGTACTTC.

The chain combines TRBV12-3 or TRBV12-4 with TRBJ1-2; D remains ambiguous. This CDR3 is built from 12 residues. V gave up 4 bases and J gave up 4 bases, with 7 bases separating them. The CDR3 loop is CASSSTLYGYTF. The CDR3 DNA sequence: TGTGCCAGCAGTTCTACCCTCTATGGCTACACCTTC.

The sample holds one count of this clonotype. V gene TRBV15 combines with J gene TRBJ1-3; D unclear. The CDR3 totals 12 residues. Between the trimmed V and J ends, which lost 11 bases and 0 bases, there was a span of 8 bases. CDR1 LNHNV and CDR2 YYDKDF come from the germline V gene (reference sequence). The chain's CDR3 is CASSVSGNTIYF. CDR3 DNA sequence: TGTGCCTCGTCCGTCTCTGGAAACACCATATATTTT.

The chain joins TRBV15 to TRBJ2-6; D is ambiguous. Per the germline V gene, CDR1 is LNHNV and CDR2 is YYDKDF (reference sequence). The CDR3 extends over 18 amino acids. Trimming removed 0 bases at V and 0 bases at J, with 12 bases between. The CDR3 sequence: CATSRESAAYSGANVLTF. DNA of the CDR3: TGTGCCACCAGCAGAGAATCGGCAGCTTACTCTGGGGCCAACGTCCTGACTTTC.

The J gene is TRBJ1-1, the V gene TRBV18; D is uncertain. Germline CDR1 and CDR2: KGHSH and LQKENI. V lost 3 bases, J lost 4 bases, and 9 bases lay in between. The CDR3 spans 13 residues. CDR3 protein: CASSPTRGTEAFF. The CDR3 DNA follows: TGTGCCAGCTCACCTACCCGAGGCACTGAAGCTTTCTTT.

The rearrangement links TRBV5-1 to TRBJ1-5; D is perhaps TRBD1 (6 bases). The CDR3 has 14 residues. The germline CDR1 and CDR2 sequences are SGHRS and YFSETQ. The V end lost 2 bases, the J end lost 6 bases, and 12 bases lay between the germline ends. Here the CDR3 DNA reads TGCGCCAGCAGCTTCGAAGGGGGTGGTCAGCCCCAGCATTTT. It translates to CASSFEGGGQPQHF. Supplemented by reference TRBV5-1 and TRBJ1-5, the full variable domain reads KAGVTQTPRYLIKTRGQQVTLSCSPISGHRSVSWYQQTPGQGLQFLFEYFSETQRNKGNFPGRFSGRQFSNSRSEMNVSTLELGDSALYLCASSFEGGGQPQHFGDGTRLSIL.